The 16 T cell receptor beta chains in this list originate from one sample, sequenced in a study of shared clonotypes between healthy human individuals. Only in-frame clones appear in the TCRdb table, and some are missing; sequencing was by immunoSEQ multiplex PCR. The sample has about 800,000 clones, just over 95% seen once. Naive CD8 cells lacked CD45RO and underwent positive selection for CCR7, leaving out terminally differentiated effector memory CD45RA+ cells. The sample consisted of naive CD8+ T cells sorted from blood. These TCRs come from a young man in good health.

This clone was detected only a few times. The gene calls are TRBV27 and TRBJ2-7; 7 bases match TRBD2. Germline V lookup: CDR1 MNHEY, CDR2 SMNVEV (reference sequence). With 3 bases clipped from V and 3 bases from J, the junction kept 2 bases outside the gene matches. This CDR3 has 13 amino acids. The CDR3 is CASSFSSGYEQYF. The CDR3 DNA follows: TGTGCCAGCAGTTTTTCTAGCGGCTACGAGCAGTACTTC.

The CDR3 region is CASSLGQGGNEQYF. In DNA form, the CDR3 reads TGTGCCAGCAGTTTGGGACAGGGGGGTAACGAGCAGTACTTC. The V and J genes are TRBV28 and TRBJ2-7; 11 nucleotides align to TRBD1. J lost 5 bases, V lost 3 bases, and 3 bases had no gene match. This CDR3 has 14 residues. The germline V gene encodes CDR1 MDHEN and CDR2 SYDVKM.

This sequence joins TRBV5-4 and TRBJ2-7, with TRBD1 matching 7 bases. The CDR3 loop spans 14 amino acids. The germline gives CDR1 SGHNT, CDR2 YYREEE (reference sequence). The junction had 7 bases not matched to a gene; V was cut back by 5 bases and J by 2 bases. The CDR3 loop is CASSRTGQTYEQYF. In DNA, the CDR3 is TGTGCCAGCAGTAGGACAGGTCAAACCTACGAGCAGTACTTC.

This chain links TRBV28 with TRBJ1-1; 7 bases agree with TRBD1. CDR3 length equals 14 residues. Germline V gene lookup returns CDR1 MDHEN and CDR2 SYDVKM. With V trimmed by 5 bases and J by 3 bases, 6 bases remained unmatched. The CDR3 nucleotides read TGTGCCAGCAGTGTGACAGGGATGGACACTGAAGCTTTCTTT. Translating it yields CASSVTGMDTEAFF.

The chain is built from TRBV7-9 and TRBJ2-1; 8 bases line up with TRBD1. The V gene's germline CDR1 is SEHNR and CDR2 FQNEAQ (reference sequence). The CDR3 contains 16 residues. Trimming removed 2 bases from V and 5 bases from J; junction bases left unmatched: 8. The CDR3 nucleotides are TGTGCCAGCAGCTTATTTGGACAGGGATCTGACAATGAGCAGTTCTTC. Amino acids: CASSLFGQGSDNEQFF. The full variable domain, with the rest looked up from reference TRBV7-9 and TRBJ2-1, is DTGVSQNPRHKITKRGQNVTFRCDPISEHNRLYWYRQTLGQGPEFLTYFQNEAQLEKSRLLSDRFSAERPKGSFSTLEIQRTEQGDSAMYLCASSLFGQGSDNEQFFGPGTRLTVL.

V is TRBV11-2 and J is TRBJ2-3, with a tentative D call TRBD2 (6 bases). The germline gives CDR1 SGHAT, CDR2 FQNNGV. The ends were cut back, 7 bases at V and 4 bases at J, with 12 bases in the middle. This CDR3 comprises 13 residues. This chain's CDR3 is CASTTEGSDTQYF. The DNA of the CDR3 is TGTGCCAGCACCACGGAGGGGTCAGATACGCAGTATTTT.

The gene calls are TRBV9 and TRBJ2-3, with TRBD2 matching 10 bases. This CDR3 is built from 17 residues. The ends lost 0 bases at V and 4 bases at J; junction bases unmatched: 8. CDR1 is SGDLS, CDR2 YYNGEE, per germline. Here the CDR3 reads CASSVGLAGEGADTQYF. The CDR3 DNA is TGTGCCAGCAGCGTAGGGCTAGCGGGAGAGGGTGCAGATACGCAGTATTTT.

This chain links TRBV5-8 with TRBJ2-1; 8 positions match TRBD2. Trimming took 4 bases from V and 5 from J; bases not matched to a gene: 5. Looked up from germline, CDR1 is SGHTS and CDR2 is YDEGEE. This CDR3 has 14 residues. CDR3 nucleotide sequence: TGTGCCAGCAGCATGACTAGCGCAGACAATGAGCAGTTCTTC. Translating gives CASSMTSADNEQFF.

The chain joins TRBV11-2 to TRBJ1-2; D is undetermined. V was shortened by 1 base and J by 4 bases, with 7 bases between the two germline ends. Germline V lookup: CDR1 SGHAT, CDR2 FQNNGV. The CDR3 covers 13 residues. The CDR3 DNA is TGTGCCAGCAGCTTAGTACAAGCCTATGGCTACACCTTC. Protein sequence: CASSLVQAYGYTF.

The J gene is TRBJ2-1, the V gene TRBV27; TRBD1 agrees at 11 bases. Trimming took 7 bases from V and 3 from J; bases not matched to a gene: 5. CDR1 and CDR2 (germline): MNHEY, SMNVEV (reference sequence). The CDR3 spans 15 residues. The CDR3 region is CASTRGTGGYNEQFF. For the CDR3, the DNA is TGTGCCAGCACAAGAGGGACAGGGGGCTACAATGAGCAGTTCTTC.

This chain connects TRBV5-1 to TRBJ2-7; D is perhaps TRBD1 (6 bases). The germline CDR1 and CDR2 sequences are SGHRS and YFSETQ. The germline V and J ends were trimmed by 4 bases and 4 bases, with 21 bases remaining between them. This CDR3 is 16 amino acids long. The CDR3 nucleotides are TGCGCCAGCAGCCCTATTAACGGGACAAGGATGTACGAGCAGTACTTC. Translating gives CASSPINGTRMYEQYF.

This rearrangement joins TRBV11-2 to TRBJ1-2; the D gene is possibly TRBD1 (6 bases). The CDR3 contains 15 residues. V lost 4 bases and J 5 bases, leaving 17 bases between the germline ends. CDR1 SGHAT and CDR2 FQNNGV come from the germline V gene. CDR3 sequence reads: CASSSGDTHRYGYTF. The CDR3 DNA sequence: TGTGCCAGCAGCTCCGGGGACACACATCGTTATGGCTACACCTTC.

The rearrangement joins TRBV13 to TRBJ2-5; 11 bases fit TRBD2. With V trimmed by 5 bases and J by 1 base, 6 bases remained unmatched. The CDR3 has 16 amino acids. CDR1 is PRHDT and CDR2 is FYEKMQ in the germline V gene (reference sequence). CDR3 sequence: CASSLRTSGPQETQYF. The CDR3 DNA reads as TGTGCCAGCAGCCTAAGGACTAGCGGGCCCCAAGAGACCCAGTACTTC.

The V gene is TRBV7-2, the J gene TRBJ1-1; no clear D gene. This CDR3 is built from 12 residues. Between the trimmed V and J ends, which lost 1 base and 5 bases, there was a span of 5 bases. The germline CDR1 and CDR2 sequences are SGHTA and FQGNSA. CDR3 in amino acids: CASSLVATEAFF. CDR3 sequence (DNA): TGTGCCAGCAGCTTAGTGGCGACTGAAGCTTTCTTT.

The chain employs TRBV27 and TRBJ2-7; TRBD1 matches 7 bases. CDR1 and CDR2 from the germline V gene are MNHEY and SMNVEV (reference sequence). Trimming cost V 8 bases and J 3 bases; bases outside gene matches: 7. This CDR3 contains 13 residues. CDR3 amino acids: CASLFTGVYEQYF. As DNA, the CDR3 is TGTGCCAGCCTATTCACAGGGGTCTACGAGCAGTACTTC.

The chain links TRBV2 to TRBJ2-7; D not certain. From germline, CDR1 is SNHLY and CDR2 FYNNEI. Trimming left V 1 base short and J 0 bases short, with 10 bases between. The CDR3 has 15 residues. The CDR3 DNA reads TGTGCCAGCAGTGAAGGGCAGCCCAGCTCCTACGAGCAGTACTTC. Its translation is CASSEGQPSSYEQYF. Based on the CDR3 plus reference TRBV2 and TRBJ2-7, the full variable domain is EPEVTQTPSHQVTQMGQEVILRCVPISNHLYFYWYRQILGQKVEFLVSFYNNEISEKSEIFDDQFSVERPDGSNFTLKIRSTKLEDSAMYFCASSEGQPSSYEQYFGPGTRLTVT.